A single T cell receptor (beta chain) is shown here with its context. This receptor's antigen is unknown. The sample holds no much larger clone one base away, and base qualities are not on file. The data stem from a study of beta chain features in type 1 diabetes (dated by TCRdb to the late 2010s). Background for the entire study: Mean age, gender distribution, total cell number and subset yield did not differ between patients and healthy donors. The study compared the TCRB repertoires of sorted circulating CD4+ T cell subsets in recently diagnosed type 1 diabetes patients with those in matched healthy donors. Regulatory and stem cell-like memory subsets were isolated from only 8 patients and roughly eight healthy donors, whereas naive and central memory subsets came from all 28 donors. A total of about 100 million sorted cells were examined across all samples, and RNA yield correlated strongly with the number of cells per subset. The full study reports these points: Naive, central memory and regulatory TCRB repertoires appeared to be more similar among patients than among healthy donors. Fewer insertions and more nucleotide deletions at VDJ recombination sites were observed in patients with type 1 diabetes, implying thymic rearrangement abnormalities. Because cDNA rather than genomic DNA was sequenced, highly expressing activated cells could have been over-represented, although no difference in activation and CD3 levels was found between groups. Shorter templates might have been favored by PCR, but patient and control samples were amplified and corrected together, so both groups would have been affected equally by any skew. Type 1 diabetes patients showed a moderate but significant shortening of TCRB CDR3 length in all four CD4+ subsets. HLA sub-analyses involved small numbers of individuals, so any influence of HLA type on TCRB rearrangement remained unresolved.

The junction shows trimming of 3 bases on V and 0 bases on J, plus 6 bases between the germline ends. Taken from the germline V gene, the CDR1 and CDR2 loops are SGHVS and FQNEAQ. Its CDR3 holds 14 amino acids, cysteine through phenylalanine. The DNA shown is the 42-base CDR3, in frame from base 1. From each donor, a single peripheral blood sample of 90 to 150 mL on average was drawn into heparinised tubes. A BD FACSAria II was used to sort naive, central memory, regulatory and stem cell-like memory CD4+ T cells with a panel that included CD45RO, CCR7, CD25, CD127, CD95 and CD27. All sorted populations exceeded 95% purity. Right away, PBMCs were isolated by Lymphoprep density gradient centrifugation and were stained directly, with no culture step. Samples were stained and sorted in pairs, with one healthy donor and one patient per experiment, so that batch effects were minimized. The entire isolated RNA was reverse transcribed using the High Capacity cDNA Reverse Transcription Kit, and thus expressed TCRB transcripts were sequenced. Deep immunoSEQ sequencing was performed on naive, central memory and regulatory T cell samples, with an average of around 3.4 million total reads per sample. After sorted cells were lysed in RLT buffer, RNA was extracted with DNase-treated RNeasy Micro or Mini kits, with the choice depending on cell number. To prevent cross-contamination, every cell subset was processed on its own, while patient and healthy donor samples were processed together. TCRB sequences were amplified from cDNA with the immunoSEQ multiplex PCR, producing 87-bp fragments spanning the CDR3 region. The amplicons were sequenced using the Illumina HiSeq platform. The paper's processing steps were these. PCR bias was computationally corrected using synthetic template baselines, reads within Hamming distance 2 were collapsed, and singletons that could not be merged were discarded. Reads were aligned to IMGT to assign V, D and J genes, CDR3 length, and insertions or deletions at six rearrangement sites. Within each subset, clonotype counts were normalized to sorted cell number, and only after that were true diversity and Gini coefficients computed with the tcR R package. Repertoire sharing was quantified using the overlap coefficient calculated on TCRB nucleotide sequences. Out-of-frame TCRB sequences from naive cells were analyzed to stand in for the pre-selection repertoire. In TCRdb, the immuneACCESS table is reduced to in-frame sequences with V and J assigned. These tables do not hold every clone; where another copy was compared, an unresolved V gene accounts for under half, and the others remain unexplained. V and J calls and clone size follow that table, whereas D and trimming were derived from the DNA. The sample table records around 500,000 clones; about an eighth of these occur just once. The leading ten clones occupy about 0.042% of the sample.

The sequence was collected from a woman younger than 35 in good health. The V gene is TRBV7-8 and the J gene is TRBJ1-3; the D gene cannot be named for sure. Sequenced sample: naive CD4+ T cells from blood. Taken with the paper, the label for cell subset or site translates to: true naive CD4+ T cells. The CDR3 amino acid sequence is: CASSFSISGNTIYF. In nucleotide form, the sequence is TGTGCCAGCAGCTTCAGCATCTCTGGAAACACCATATATTTT.